A selection of T cell receptor beta chains follows, all from one sample in a study of T cells in tumors after PD-1 blockade. Produced via immunoSEQ multiplex PCR; TCRdb's table is partial and in-frame only. The sample has roughly 47,000 clones; roughly three quarters are singletons. Sample: PBMCs, taken before anti-PD-1 treatment. These receptors were collected from a human donor with basal cell carcinoma. The conserved cysteine and the conserved F or W are not part of the CDR3 here. The order of the fields is clone size, V gene, J gene, CDR3 protein. Size is stated for part of the rows, as once, few or many counts, or as a class when the clone is expanded.

>few|TRBV28|TRBJ2-1
ASSLLDGSYNEQF
>-|TRBV15|TRBJ1-2
ATSRERVPTGYT
>-|TRBV2|TRBJ2-3
ASTEGGAWTDTQY
>-|TRBV28|TRBJ1-1
ASETGSGTEAF
>-|TRBV28|TRBJ1-1
ASISSGANTEAF
>once|TRBV6-6|TRBJ2-7
ATTNPFSEQY
>-|TRBV27|TRBJ2-5
ASSSGLVEGTQY
>-|TRBV6-5|TRBJ1-1
ASSYSEGAGSAF
>-|TRBV12-3/TRBV12-4|TRBJ2-7
ASSSGQNYEQY
>-|TRBV30|TRBJ1-6
AWIQGHNSPLH
>-|TRBV6-6|TRBJ2-3
ASSQDGTGFSSGFVDTQY
>-|TRBV5-5|TRBJ2-2
ASSLQGMNTGELF
>-|TRBV3-1/TRBV3-2|TRBJ2-3
ASSFRTSGRTDTQY
>-|TRBV10-1|TRBJ2-3
ASSESSGRGTQY
>-|TRBV7-9|TRBJ1-3
ASSPDSGGNTIY
>-|TRBV7-3|TRBJ2-1
ASSLEVSGLAGVNEQF
>-|TRBV3-1/TRBV3-2|TRBJ2-7
ASSLRLAGISSYEQY
>-|TRBV5-5|TRBJ2-2
ASSLGGTNTGELF
>-|TRBV7-9|TRBJ1-1
ASSLAPQDTLNTEAF
>-|TRBV4-2|TRBJ1-6
ASSRQENTDNSPLH
>-|TRBV18|TRBJ2-7
ASSPRQGLFDEQY
>-|TRBV7-9|TRBJ2-7
ASSFGLRSGGLSYEQY
>-|TRBV7-9|TRBJ2-2
ASSSLGTGYTGELF
>-|TRBV6-2/TRBV6-3|TRBJ2-2
ASSYGGAGELF
>-|TRBV2|TRBJ1-2
ASSSSAGASYGYT
>-|TRBV2|TRBJ1-6
ASSQETYNSPLH
>-|TRBV9|TRBJ2-1
ASSLAGTSPTNEQF
>-|TRBV10-3|TRBJ1-2
AISARQGGDADYGYT
>-|TRBV3-1/TRBV3-2|TRBJ2-7
ASSQDLGVYEQY
>-|TRBV18|TRBJ2-7
ASSPKTAGSSYEQY
>-|TRBV5-6|TRBJ2-7
ASSLAATYEQY
>-|TRBV7-9|TRBJ1-6
ASSPGDTYNSPLH
>-|TRBV4-1|TRBJ2-1
ASGQESVLANEQF
>-|TRBV5-1|TRBJ2-1
ASSLGVGLLAGTNIYNEQF
>once|TRBV5-1|TRBJ2-5
ASSLPRIAGEETQY
>-|TRBV27|TRBJ2-7
ASSPHPGNYEQY
>-|TRBV6-5|TRBJ2-5
ASRSSGETQY
>few|TRBV5-1|TRBJ2-3
ASSGRDRGGDTQY
>-|TRBV5-5|TRBJ2-5
ASSFGDDNRETQY
>-|TRBV1|TRBJ2-3
TSPRGLAGAMCTDTQY
>-|TRBV29-1|TRBJ1-1
SVGIWGRGMNTEAF
>-|TRBV24-1|TRBJ2-1
ATSDRSGTGIDEQF
>-|TRBV6-6|TRBJ2-7
ASSQPGQGSYEQY
>-|TRBV29-1|TRBJ2-1
SVEGGNSYNEQF
>once|TRBV9|TRBJ2-7
ASSVGLAGGDEQY
>-|TRBV28|TRBJ1-4
ASTRGAGLSTNEKLF
>-|TRBV19|TRBJ1-5
ASSIVEGGRTQH